The entry that follows covers one TCR beta chain sequence. Its antigen specificity is not known. Base qualities are not at hand, and no much larger clone is one base apart. The sample originates from a study of early stage breast cancer tumors (dated by TCRdb to 2016 to 2017). Some background on the complete study: Of the approximately 15 invasive breast tumors, some twelve were found to be estrogen receptor-positive, progesterone receptor-positive and HER2-negative. Across all samples, some 2.8 million templates representing about 1 million unique clonotypes were detected. On average, each sample got about 9.3-fold read coverage. About 70% of the 12 ER+/PR+/HER2- tumors were invasive ductal carcinomas, while the other four were invasive lobular carcinomas.

The full study reports these points: Chain pairing and functional markers such as CD4, CD8 and FOXP3 were not captured by bulk genomic DNA sequencing of unsorted cells. The small cohort size prevented analysis by tumor subtype. Enriched TCRB sequences shared across patients were found to be mostly commonly generated sequences that were unlikely to play an important role in the tumor microenvironment. Repertoires from blood and normal breast were more alike than repertoires from blood and tumor, and in about 85% of the 16 patients, comparing each tissue with blood separated tumor from normal. Compared with adjacent normal breast tissue, tumors had higher clonality and 2 to 3-fold greater T cell density.

Two independent genomic DNA replicates were amplified for each sample, with approximately 0.5 ug used for blood and around 1.5 ug for tumor or normal breast. Following the manufacturer's instructions, the ImmunoSeq Intro kit was used to carry out TCRB sequencing on genomic DNA. The multiplex PCR ran for about 31 cycles using proprietary primers and spike-in control sequences for absolute quantification. Single-end 150-bp reads were used to sequence an 87-bp fragment spanning the CDR3 plus the flanking V and J genes. Seven samples, with two replicates for each sample, were multiplexed per lane of an Illumina MiSeq using version 3.0 chemistry. Turning to the authors' computational methods: Raw data were processed with the vendor's proprietary pipeline, and both replicates were merged into a single result per sample. Productive rearrangements sharing the V-gene family, CDR3 amino acid sequence and J-gene segment were defined as clonotypes. To compute clonality, the normalized Shannon entropy (Pielou evenness) of TCRB abundances was subtracted from 1. To estimate T cell density, the total number of templates was divided by the number of input cells, which was inferred from the amount of DNA input. Recon with default parameters was used to estimate total repertoire diversity and clonality. A clonotype was considered tumor-enriched if its abundance in tumor exceeded 0.1% and was at least 32-fold higher than its abundance in normal breast. TCRdb carries this immuneACCESS record with in-frame sequences only. Its versions omit some clonotypes, under half of them owing to an unresolved V gene in the studies checked, with the rest unexplained. D and trimming were read from the DNA, whereas the V and J calls and clone size are those reported in that table. The sample has 13,000 to 15,000 clones on record, around 84% of them singletons. Clones ranked in the top ten supply 4.9% of the sample.

Adjacent normal breast tissue was collected about 2-4.5 cm away from the tumor, rinsed in PBS and stored in prechilled RNAlater. Because normal breast tissue has high lipid content and low cell density, about 100-320 mg of normal breast tissue was often needed to obtain enough DNA. The study profiled bulk TCR beta-chain repertoires in matched peripheral blood, tumor and adjacent normal breast tissue taken from about 15 patients with early-stage breast cancer. Genomic DNA was extracted with the Qiagen AllPrep DNA/RNA Mini kit. Its CDR3 holds 14 amino acids, cysteine through phenylalanine. Solely the CDR3 DNA is kept, with 42 bases framed from the first base. Trimming leaves V shorter by 7 bases and J shorter by 4 bases, with the junction holding 8 bases beyond the gene matches. For CDR1 and CDR2, the germline V gene lists SQVTM and ANQGSEA.

The sequenced material came from normal breast tissue next to the tumor. The chain is assembled from TRBV29-1 and TRBJ2-3; 10 bases in the middle match TRBD2. The source of this sequence is a person in their twenties or thirties with breast cancer. CDR3 reads: CSARLAGTADTQYF. The DNA sequence is given as TGCAGCGCAAGACTAGCGGGTACGGCAGATACGCAGTATTTT.